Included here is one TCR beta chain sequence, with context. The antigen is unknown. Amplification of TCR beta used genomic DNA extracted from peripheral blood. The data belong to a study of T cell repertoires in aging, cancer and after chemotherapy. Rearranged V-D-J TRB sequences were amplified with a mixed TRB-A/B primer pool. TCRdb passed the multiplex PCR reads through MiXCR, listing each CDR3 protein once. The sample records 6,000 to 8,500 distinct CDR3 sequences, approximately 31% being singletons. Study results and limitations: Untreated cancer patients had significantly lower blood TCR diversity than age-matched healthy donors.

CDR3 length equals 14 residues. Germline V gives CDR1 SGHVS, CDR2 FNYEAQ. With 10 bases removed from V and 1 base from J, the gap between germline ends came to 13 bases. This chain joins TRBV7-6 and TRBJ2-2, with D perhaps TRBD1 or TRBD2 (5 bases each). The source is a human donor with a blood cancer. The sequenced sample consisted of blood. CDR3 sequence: CAIRDHWNTGELFF. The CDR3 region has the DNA TGTGCCATCCGGGACCACTGGAACACCGGGGAGCTGTTTTTT.